Listed below are T cell receptor beta chains from one sample, sequenced in a study of blood T cell repertoires in COVID-19. Assay used: immunoSEQ multiplex PCR; TCRdb lists only in-frame clones, some missing. This sample has 150,000 to 200,000 clones, with over 75% found just once. Input material: peripheral blood. The receptors derive from a woman in her 70s with acute or convalescent COVID-19. Both conserved end residues are part of each CDR3. Each record gives: J gene, clone size, D gene, CDR3 length, V gene, CDR3 protein, CDR3 DNA. The D gene is left open where the match is weak. For some rows the clone size is stated as once, few or many, or as a class when expanded; others skip it.

>TRBJ2-2|-|-|17|TRBV4-1
CASSLNRASESTGELFF
TGCGCCAGCAGCCTAAATCGGGCTAGCGAGAGCACCGGGGAGCTGTTTTTT
>TRBJ1-2|once|-|13|TRBV2
CASSVTGNYGYTF
TGTGCCAGCAGCGTGACAGGCAACTATGGCTACACCTTC
>TRBJ1-6|-|-|18|TRBV13
CASSLGEGLGPGNSPLHF
TGTGCCAGCAGCTTAGGAGAAGGGTTGGGCCCGGGGAATTCACCCCTCCACTTT
>TRBJ2-1|-|TRBD2|18|TRBV7-8
CASSFRSTSGPSYNEQFF
TGTGCCAGCAGCTTTAGGAGTACTAGCGGTCCCTCCTACAATGAGCAGTTCTTC
>TRBJ2-7|-|TRBD1|15|TRBV6-5
CASSQTGTAAYEQYF
TGTGCCAGCAGTCAAACCGGGACAGCCGCCTACGAGCAGTACTTC
>TRBJ1-1|-|-|14|TRBV6-5
CASSRDTRNTEAFF
TGTGCCAGCAGTCGGGACACTAGGAACACTGAAGCTTTCTTT
>TRBJ2-1|-|TRBD2|17|TRBV10-3
CAIWRMGGGPFYNEQFF
TGTGCCATCTGGCGGATGGGGGGAGGGCCTTTCTACAATGAGCAGTTCTTC
>TRBJ2-5|-|TRBD1|15|TRBV7-9
CASSADRGGEETQYF
TGTGCCAGCAGCGCGGACAGGGGAGGTGAAGAGACCCAGTACTTC
>TRBJ2-2|-|-|14|TRBV6-6
CASLLTANTGELFF
TGTGCCAGCCTCTTGACAGCGAACACCGGGGAGCTGTTTTTT
>TRBJ2-1|-|TRBD2|13|TRBV2
CASSPMTSYEQFF
TGTGCCAGCAGTCCCATGACTAGCTATGAGCAGTTCTTC
>TRBJ2-5|-|TRBD2|16|TRBV14
CASSQGLAGGRETQYF
TGTGCCAGCAGCCAAGGCCTAGCGGGAGGGAGAGAGACCCAGTACTTC
>TRBJ2-7|-|-|14|TRBV3-1/TRBV3-2
CASSQDLWGRGQYF
TGTGCCAGCAGCCAAGATCTCTGGGGTAGGGGGCAGTACTTC
>TRBJ1-2|-|TRBD1|14|TRBV2
CASSEAGQGYGYTF
TGTGCCAGCAGTGAAGCGGGACAGGGGTATGGCTACACCTTC
>TRBJ2-3|few|TRBD1|15|TRBV5-1
CASSSGTGMTDTQYF
TGCGCCAGCAGCTCGGGGACAGGGATGACAGATACGCAGTATTTT
>TRBJ2-3|once|-|14|TRBV11-3
CASSPGGARDTQYF
TGTGCCAGCAGCCCTGGAGGGGCTAGAGATACGCAGTATTTT
>TRBJ2-5|-|-|16|TRBV5-4
CASSSGVDSRQETQYF
TGTGCCAGCAGCTCTGGGGTGGACTCGCGCCAAGAGACCCAGTACTTC
>TRBJ1-6|-|-|15|TRBV2
CASSESRQINSPLHF
TGTGCCAGCAGTGAATCGAGGCAGATTAATTCACCCCTCCACTTT
>TRBJ1-6|-|-|15|TRBV19
CASRPGGAGDSPLHF
TGTGCCAGTAGACCGGGGGGCGCAGGGGATTCACCCCTCCACTTT
>TRBJ1-5|few|TRBD1|16|TRBV4-1
CASSQDRDRINQPQHF
TGCGCCAGCAGCCAAGATCGGGACAGGATCAATCAGCCCCAGCATTTT
>TRBJ1-1|-|-|14|TRBV30
CAWKVRGRGTEAFF
TGTGCCTGGAAGGTCCGGGGTAGAGGCACTGAAGCTTTCTTT
>TRBJ1-4|few|-|16|TRBV5-1
CASSAGVSGGREKLFF
TGCGCCAGCAGCGCTGGTGTATCGGGGGGCAGGGAAAAACTGTTTTTT
>TRBJ2-7|-|TRBD2|16|TRBV6-6
CASSYSGIGRGNEQYF
TGTGCCAGCAGTTACTCGGGCATCGGGAGGGGAAACGAGCAGTACTTC
>TRBJ1-2|-|-|12|TRBV2
CASSGVGGGYTF
TGTGCCAGCAGTGGTGTAGGAGGGGGCTACACCTTC
>TRBJ2-3|-|-|15|TRBV5-1
CASTSFIPSTDTQYF
TGCGCCAGCACCTCTTTTATCCCCAGCACAGATACGCAGTATTTT
>TRBJ2-1|-|TRBD2|16|TRBV24-1
CATSDRSGRAYNEQFF
TGTGCCACCAGTGACCGTAGCGGGAGGGCTTACAATGAGCAGTTCTTC